This T cell receptor (beta chain) was retrieved from a study of blood T cell repertoires in COVID-19. In the study overall: Sites across the United States, Italy and Spain contributed samples from acute and convalescent COVID-19. PBMCs, B-cell-depleted T cells, or T cells were the source of the cDNA or gDNA that made up the material.

The CDR3 length is 14 residues. V lost 0 bases and J lost 1, with 7 bases in between. Germline V gene sequence: CDR1 SGHRS, CDR2 YFSETQ. Per the authors' pipeline: How many nucleated cells were present was estimated from reference gene primer amplification. Measured with immunoSEQ multiplex PCR; TCRdb has only the in-frame clones, and not every one. D and trimming were read from the DNA, whereas the V and J calls and clone size are those reported in that table. Of approximately 210,000 clones listed, approximately 85% were seen once; the top ten hold approximately 8%. Sequencing was carried out using peripheral blood. This receptor was identified in a woman in her forties or fifties with active or convalescent COVID-19. The chain carries TRBV5-1 and TRBJ1-1; weak D call: TRBD1 (6 bases). The CDR3 is CASSLEGGNTEAFF. The DNA for the CDR3 is TGCGCCAGCAGCTTGGAAGGGGGGAACACTGAAGCTTTCTTT.